Each of the 9 T cell receptor beta chains below was sequenced from the same sample in a study of blood T cell repertoires in COVID-19. The repertoire was sequenced with immunoSEQ multiplex PCR; TCRdb's copy has only in-frame clones and lacks some. The sample includes fewer than 85,000 clones, approximately 80% of them seen just once. The sample was peripheral blood. These receptors were obtained from a woman aged 80 or older with active or convalescent COVID-19.

Worth noting for this clone: This CDR3 is also generated by other DNA sequences in the sample. The chain uses TRBV27 and TRBJ2-5; the D gene is possibly TRBD2 (7 bases). Per the germline V gene, CDR1 is MNHEY and CDR2 is SMNVEV (reference sequence). The CDR3 loop spans 15 amino acids. The V end was cut by 3 bases, the J end by 5 bases, with 16 bases between. CDR3 residues: CASSFRGAREETQYF. The DNA for the CDR3 is TGTGCCAGCAGTTTTAGGGGGGCGCGGGAGGAGACCCAGTACTTC.

J is TRBJ1-4 and V is TRBV14, with TRBD1 matching 7 bases. This CDR3 has 16 residues. Trimming took 1 base from V and 5 from J; bases not matched to a gene: 7. Germline CDR1 is SGHDN and CDR2 is FVKESK. The CDR3 nucleotides are TGTGCCAGCAGCCAAGTGGGGGGACAGCTGAATGAAAAACTGTTTTTT. This gives the protein CASSQVGGQLNEKLFF.

The chain links TRBV9 to TRBJ2-6; D is possibly TRBD1 (6 bases). The length of the CDR3 is 18 residues. The V end lost 2 bases, the J end lost 0 bases, and 15 bases lay between the germline ends. Germline V lookup: CDR1 SGDLS, CDR2 YYNGEE. CDR3 nucleotide sequence: TGTGCCAGCAGCGTGTGGGCAGGGGAAATCTCTGGGGCCAACGTCCTGACTTTC. It translates to CASSVWAGEISGANVLTF.

This chain links TRBV7-2 with TRBJ2-3; 11 bases agree with TRBD2. CDR3 size: 16 residues. The V gene end was trimmed by 2 bases and the J gene end by 1 base; junction bases not matched to a gene: 2. Germline assignment: CDR1 SGHTA and CDR2 FQGNSA. CDR3 region: CASSLTSGSGTDTQYF. The CDR3 DNA reads TGTGCCAGCAGCTTAACTAGCGGGAGTGGCACAGATACGCAGTATTTT.

The chain links TRBV5-6 to TRBJ2-1; the D is unclear. V lost 3 bases and J 0 bases, leaving 7 bases between the germline ends. The germline gives CDR1 SGHDT, CDR2 YYEEEE. This CDR3 comprises 14 residues. In DNA, the CDR3 is TGTGCCAGCAGCTCGGTCGGCTCCTACAATGAGCAGTTCTTC. It specifies CASSSVGSYNEQFF.

The V call is TRBV9, the J call TRBJ2-3; weak D call: TRBD2 (5 bases). V was shortened by 0 bases and J by 0 bases, with 11 bases between the two germline ends. The V gene's germline CDR1 is SGDLS and CDR2 YYNGEE. The CDR3 runs 16 residues. The CDR3 region has the DNA TGTGCCAGCAGCGTAGTCGGCGGGTTGAGCACAGATACGCAGTATTTT. Protein sequence: CASSVVGGLSTDTQYF.

V gene TRBV4-3 combines with J gene TRBJ2-1; maybe TRBD1 (5 bases). There are 18 residues in the CDR3. V lost 0 bases and J lost 6, with 21 bases in between. Germline V gives CDR1 LGHNA, CDR2 YSLEER. The CDR3 reads CASSQDLPGQGVGNEQFF. DNA of the CDR3: TGCGCCAGCAGCCAAGATCTCCCCGGGCAGGGCGTGGGCAATGAGCAGTTCTTC.

V usage is TRBV28 and J usage is TRBJ1-2, with 11 nucleotides matching TRBD1. V shed 5 bases, J shed 6 bases, and the junction held 8 bases outside the gene matches. Germline V CDR1 and CDR2: MDHEN, SYDVKM. The CDR3 covers 15 residues. The CDR3 DNA reads as TGTGCCAGCAGTCCGCAGGACAGGGGGCGTAATGGCTACACCTTC. Protein product: CASSPQDRGRNGYTF.

This chain links TRBV7-2 with TRBJ2-7; no firm D call. The CDR3 length is 14 residues. The germline V gene encodes CDR1 SGHTA and CDR2 FQGNSA. Between the trimmed V and J ends, which lost 3 bases and 4 bases, there was a span of 13 bases. The CDR3 nucleotides are TGTGCCAGCAGCTTTCACGGAGCGCGATACGAGCAGTACTTC. It specifies CASSFHGARYEQYF.